These 24 T cell receptor beta chains were sequenced from one sample in a study of T cell clonality in common variable immunodeficiency. Findings of the study overall: Common variable immunodeficiency TCR beta sequences reportedly had fewer deletions and N-nucleotide insertions.

Assay: immunoSEQ multiplex PCR; the TCRdb copy retains only in-frame clones and omits some. The sample holds about 7,300 clones, and no clone turns up only once. Antigens for these TCRs are unknown. The sequenced material came from peripheral blood mononuclear cells. These receptors were obtained from a human donor with common variable immunodeficiency.

This clone was found many times. With the read ending 3 residues before the CDR3 end, the germline J gene is used to fill in that end. The chain couples TRBV6-1 to TRBJ2-7; a weak D match, TRBD2 (6 bases). Looked up from germline, CDR1 is MNHNS and CDR2 is SASEGT. This CDR3 spans 15 amino acids. V gave up 2 bases and J gave up 2 bases, with 13 bases separating them. CDR3 amino acids: CASSEYGGTPYEQYF. The CDR3 DNA, read in part, is TGTGCCAGCAGTGAATATGGCGGGACTCCCTACGAG.

This clone was observed a few times. The read terminates 3 residues before the CDR3 end, so the remaining end is supplied by the germline J gene. The chain joins TRBV2 to TRBJ1-3; D is possibly TRBD1 (5 bases). The V and J ends lost 6 bases and 0 bases respectively, with 12 bases between them. The CDR3 is 15 residues long. The germline V gene has CDR1 SNHLY and CDR2 FYNNEI. CDR3 region: CASSETVRSGNTIYF. The part of the CDR3 DNA that was read is TGTGCCAGCAGCGAGACAGTGCGCTCTGGAAACACC.

A word on this clone: The read is 3 residues too short to cover the CDR3 end, so that end is filled in from the germline J gene. The chain joins TRBV7-9 to TRBJ2-2; D perhaps matches TRBD2 (5 bases). From germline, CDR1 is SEHNR and CDR2 FQNEAQ (reference sequence). The germline V and J ends were trimmed by 4 bases and 0 bases, with 9 bases remaining between them. The CDR3 spans 15 residues. Incomplete CDR3 DNA: TGTGCCAGCAGCTCCTCGGGGTCGAACACCGGGGAG. Amino acids: CASSSSGSNTGE. The complete CDR3 protein is CASSSSGSNTGELFF.

This clone was detected a few times. The missing CDR3 end, 3 residues past where the read stops, is filled in from the germline J gene. The rearrangement joins TRBV7-4 to TRBJ2-7; 10 positions agree with TRBD2. The trim removed 5 bases at V and 6 bases at J, leaving 13 bases unmatched. Germline V gene sequence: CDR1 SGHVT, CDR2 SQSDAQ. The CDR3 has 16 residues. Incomplete CDR3 DNA: TGTGCCAGCAGCCTCACTACCGGGACTAGCGAAACCGAG. This translates into CASSLTTGTSETE. The whole CDR3 reads CASSLTTGTSETEQYF.

This clone is labeled as medium-sized. The sequence runs out 3 residues before the end of the CDR3; the remainder is reconstructed from the germline J gene. The rearrangement uses TRBV30 and TRBJ2-5, with no clear D. The length of the CDR3 is 12 residues. Germline V gene lookup returns CDR1 GTSNPN and CDR2 SVGIG (reference sequence). The germline V and J ends were trimmed by 1 base and 2 bases, with 5 bases remaining between them. The sequenced CDR3 bases are TGTGCCTGGAGTGCCAGGCAAGAGACC. It specifies CAWSARQET. Given in full, the CDR3 is CAWSARQETQYF.

On this clone: The CDR3 end lies 3 residues beyond the end of the read and is filled in from the germline J gene. The rearrangement uses TRBV30 and TRBJ2-3, with TRBD2 identical over 8 bases. Looked up from germline, CDR1 is GTSNPN and CDR2 is SVGIG (reference sequence). Trimming at V came to 4 bases and at J to 5 bases, leaving 5 bases not matched to a gene. This CDR3 spans 13 amino acids. The CDR3: CAWTAGVIDTQYF. The sequenced part of the CDR3 DNA is TGTGCCTGGACAGCGGGAGTGATAGATACG.

In this sample, this clone turned up many times. The read ends 3 residues before the CDR3 terminus; that terminus is restored from the germline J gene. The rearrangement links TRBV5-1 to TRBJ2-1; 11 nucleotides agree with TRBD1. The CDR3 spans 14 residues. The trim removed 2 bases at V and 7 bases at J, leaving 2 bases unmatched. Germline-derived CDR1 and CDR2 are SGHRS and YFSETQ. The sequenced CDR3 bases are TGCGCCAGCAGCTTCCGGGACAGGGGGAATGAG. Translated, it gives CASSFRDRGNE. The entire CDR3 is CASSFRDRGNEQFF.

This clone was detected only a few times. The read comes to an end 3 residues before the CDR3 does, leaving the germline J gene to fill in the end. V gene TRBV7-7 combines with J gene TRBJ2-1; 10 bases are a match to TRBD1. Germline trimming cut 5 bases from V and 0 bases from J; bases unmatched to any gene: 7. CDR3 length: 17 residues. Germline CDR1 SSHAT, CDR2 FNYEAQ (reference sequence). The DNA read from the CDR3 is TGTGCCAGCAGCCCCCGACAGGGGGCAATCTCCTACAATGAG. It encodes CASSPRQGAISYNE. The complete CDR3 sequence is CASSPRQGAISYNEQFF.

This clone was seen repeatedly, ten times or more. The CDR3 extends 3 residues past the end of the read, so its final part is completed from the germline J gene. The rearrangement uses TRBV19 and TRBJ2-1, with 10 positions matching TRBD1. J lost 2 bases, V lost 6 bases, and 4 bases had no gene match. From germline, CDR1 is LNHDA and CDR2 SQIVND (reference sequence). CDR3 length equals 15 residues. The CDR3 loop is CASRTGTGAYNEQFF. The part of the CDR3 DNA that was read is TGTGCCAGTAGAACCGGGACAGGGGCCTACAATGAG.

This clone is medium-sized (0.01 to 0.1%) within its sample. The read finishes 3 residues shy of the CDR3 end, and the germline J gene is used to complete it. This chain uses TRBV14 with TRBJ1-2; D perhaps matches TRBD1 (5 bases). Germline CDR1 SGHDN, CDR2 FVKESK. This CDR3 spans 15 amino acids. Trimming cost V 2 bases and J 0 bases, with 10 bases left between them. CDR3 DNA, as far as it was read: TGTGCCAGCAGCCAAACAGGATCAGCTAACTATGGC. The encoded protein is CASSQTGSANYG. The entire CDR3 reads CASSQTGSANYGYTF.

This clone came up a few times. The read terminates 3 residues before the CDR3 end, so the remaining end is supplied by the germline J gene. The chain couples TRBV30 to TRBJ1-5; D uncertain. The CDR3 totals 15 residues. V was cut by 2 bases and J by 0 bases, with 11 bases left in between. CDR1 is GTSNPN and CDR2 is SVGIG in the germline V gene (reference sequence). The sequenced CDR3 bases are TGTGCCTGGAGTCCCGTAGGGTATAGCAATCAGCCC. It yields the protein CAWSPVGYSNQP. From start to end, the CDR3 is CAWSPVGYSNQPQHF.

By sample fraction, this clone is medium-sized. The read terminates 3 residues before the CDR3 end, so the remaining end is supplied by the germline J gene. The chain carries TRBV20-1 and TRBJ1-5; D may be TRBD1 (6 bases). The CDR3 covers 16 residues. Germline CDR1 is DFQATT and CDR2 is SNEGSKA (reference sequence). With 0 bases removed from V and 3 bases from J, the gap between germline ends came to 15 bases. The CDR3 region is CSARDPTGSDNQPQHF. The sequenced CDR3 bases are TGCAGTGCTAGAGATCCCACAGGGAGTGACAATCAGCCC.

This clone was seen ten or more times. The read terminates 3 residues before the CDR3 end, so the remaining end is supplied by the germline J gene. This rearrangement joins TRBV4-1 to TRBJ1-5; D is unclear. The CDR3 covers 14 residues. Looked up from germline, CDR1 is MGHRA and CDR2 is YSYEKL. Trimming cost V 0 bases and J 8 bases, with 11 bases left between them. The sequenced part of the CDR3 DNA is TGCGCCAGCAGCCAAGATCCGGGGAAAGAGCCC. Translated, it gives CASSQDPGKEP. The full-length CDR3 reads as CASSQDPGKEPQHF.

This clone was counted a few times. The CDR3 protein is CASTPYGGGSVDEQFF. The covered CDR3 bases are TGTGCCAGCACCCCATACGGCGGAGGCTCCGTGGATGAG. The rearrangement joins TRBV7-8 to TRBJ2-1; a weak D match, TRBD2 (5 bases). From the germline J gene comes the end of the CDR3, since the read stops 3 residues before it. V dropped 7 bases and J dropped 8 bases, with 24 bases sitting between them. Germline CDR1 reads SGHVS; CDR2 reads FQNEAQ. The CDR3 spans 16 residues.

Ten or more counts support this clone. The read finishes 3 residues shy of the CDR3 end, and the germline J gene is used to complete it. The rearrangement links TRBV5-6 to TRBJ2-1; D is uncertain. With 3 bases removed from V and 2 bases from J, the gap between germline ends came to 12 bases. The germline V gene encodes CDR1 SGHDT and CDR2 YYEEEE. The CDR3 runs 15 residues. The DNA read from the CDR3 is TGTGCCAGCAGCTCCCGACTCCTACCCTACAATGAG. Translated, it gives CASSSRLLPYNE. The whole CDR3 sequence is CASSSRLLPYNEQFF.

Remarks on this clone: The sequenced fragment ends 3 residues before the CDR3 boundary, so the rest is inferred from the germline J gene. V is TRBV19 and J is TRBJ2-2; D not resolved. Germline-derived CDR1 and CDR2 are LNHDA and SQIVND (reference sequence). The CDR3 runs 14 residues. Trimming took 0 bases from V and 4 from J, leaving 6 bases between them. CDR3 sequence: CASSIDASTGELFF. Incomplete CDR3 DNA: TGTGCCAGTAGTATAGACGCTAGCACCGGGGAG.

About this clone itself: The read is 3 residues too short to cover the CDR3 end, so that end is filled in from the germline J gene. The rearrangement links TRBV19 to TRBJ2-5, with D unresolved. V was pared by 4 bases and J by 5 bases, with 8 bases between. CDR3 length equals 12 residues. Germline CDR1 is LNHDA and CDR2 is SQIVND (reference sequence). The CDR3 is CASSSNLETQYF. CDR3 bases read: TGTGCCAGTAGTAGCAACTTGGAGACC.

Only a few counts were recorded for this clone. The read stops 3 residues short of the end of the CDR3; the missing end is completed from the germline J gene. This chain connects TRBV18 to TRBJ2-7; D is perhaps TRBD1 (6 bases). Germline V gene data show CDR1 as KGHSH and CDR2 as LQKENI. This CDR3 spans 12 amino acids. V was pared by 6 bases and J by 4 bases, with 10 bases between. The CDR3 loop reads CASSATGYEQYF. CDR3 DNA (partial): TGTGCCAGCTCGGCTACAGGGTACGAG.

This clone occurred a few times. The DNA ends 3 residues before the CDR3 does, and the rest of the CDR3 is filled in from the germline J gene. The chain uses TRBV7-6 and TRBJ1-6; no clear D gene. V shed 0 bases and J shed 2 bases, with 8 bases lying between them. The CDR3 contains 16 residues. Germline V gene sequence: CDR1 SGHVS, CDR2 FNYEAQ. The CDR3 loop reads CASSLAGVTYNSPLHF. CDR3 DNA, as far as it was read: TGTGCCAGCAGCTTAGCCGGGGTTACCTATAATTCACCC.

By sample share, this clone is medium-sized. The CDR3 end falls 3 residues outside the read, so it is completed with the germline J gene. V is TRBV10-1 and J is TRBJ1-1; the D is unclear. The germline V and J ends were trimmed by 4 bases and 0 bases, with 9 bases remaining between them. The germline gives CDR1 WNHNN, CDR2 SYGVQD (reference sequence). This CDR3 comprises 14 residues. This CDR3 is CASSGNSMNTEAFF. The part of the CDR3 DNA that was read is TGCGCCAGCAGTGGGAACAGTATGAACACTGAA.

This clone occurred a few times. Sequencing ends 3 residues short of the CDR3 end; the germline J gene provides the rest. This sequence joins TRBV2 and TRBJ2-6, with D uncertain. V was trimmed by 2 bases and J by 0 bases, leaving 5 bases between them. CDR1 and CDR2 (germline): SNHLY, FYNNEI. The CDR3 consists of 15 residues. CDR3 DNA, as far as it was read: TGTGCCAGCAGTGAATCGGGCTCTGGGGCCAACGTC. It yields the protein CASSESGSGANV. The full CDR3 protein is CASSESGSGANVLTF.

This clone has ten or more counts. The DNA ends 3 residues before the CDR3 does, and the rest of the CDR3 is filled in from the germline J gene. V gene TRBV2 combines with J gene TRBJ2-7; 10 nucleotides line up with TRBD1. The V gene's germline CDR1 is SNHLY and CDR2 FYNNEI. The CDR3 contains 13 residues. The junction had 8 bases not matched to a gene; V was cut back by 9 bases and J by 6 bases. CDR3 sequence reads: CASTGQGEVEQYF. The sequenced CDR3 bases are TGTGCCAGTACCGGACAGGGGGAGGTCGAG.

This clone was seen only a few times. The read ends 3 residues early relative to the CDR3; the germline J gene fills the gap. This chain joins TRBV11-3 and TRBJ2-7, with a weak D call TRBD1 (6 bases). Germline V CDR1 and CDR2: SGHNT, YENEEA. V lost 2 bases, J lost 3 bases, and 11 bases lay in between. The CDR3 covers 14 residues. The CDR3 bases that were read are TGTGCCAGCAGCTTAATGGGCAGGGGCTACGAG. Amino acid sequence: CASSLMGRGYE. The whole CDR3 sequence is CASSLMGRGYEQYF.

In this sample, this clone turned up a few times. With the read ending 3 residues before the CDR3 end, the germline J gene is used to fill in that end. The chain recombines TRBV19 with TRBJ2-6; D is possibly TRBD1 (5 bases). V was shortened by 3 bases and J by 1 base, with 7 bases between the two germline ends. This CDR3 is 15 amino acids long. Germline V gene data show CDR1 as LNHDA and CDR2 as SQIVND (reference sequence). CDR3 sequence: CASSMPGSGANVLTF. Incomplete CDR3 DNA: TGTGCCAGTAGTATGCCAGGGTCTGGGGCCAACGTC.